The rows below give T cell receptor beta chains drawn from one sample of a study of beta chain features in type 1 diabetes. Here immunoSEQ multiplex PCR was the method, and the copy in TCRdb shows in-frame clones only, minus some. The sample holds around 240,000 clones; under 20% are singletons and the top ten take approximately 0.087%. The sequenced sample consisted of naive CD4+ T cells from blood. The receptors derive from a young man with type 1 diabetes. Each CDR3 is given with its conserved first and last residue. D genes are given only for firm matches. Rows give clone size only sometimes, using once, few, many, or a class for an expanded clone.

v_call: TRBV7-2; j_call: TRBJ2-7; clone_size: NA; d_call: NA; cdr3_nt: TGTGCCAGCAGCTTAGCGGGAGAACGTACCTACGAGCAGTACTTC; cdr3_aa: CASSLAGERTYEQYF
v_call: TRBV2; j_call: TRBJ2-3; clone_size: few; d_call: NA; cdr3_nt: TGTGCCAGCAGTGAAGCACTCACGGATACGCAGTATTTT; cdr3_aa: CASSEALTDTQYF
v_call: TRBV29-1; j_call: TRBJ1-1; clone_size: NA; d_call: NA; cdr3_nt: TGCAGCGTTGGCGAGAACACTGAAGCTTTCTTT; cdr3_aa: CSVGENTEAFF
v_call: TRBV5-1; j_call: TRBJ1-5; clone_size: few; d_call: TRBD1; cdr3_nt: TGCGCCAGCAGCCCGGGGACAGGGAATCAGCCCCAGCATTTT; cdr3_aa: CASSPGTGNQPQHF
v_call: TRBV7-8; j_call: TRBJ2-7; clone_size: few; d_call: TRBD2; cdr3_nt: TGTGCCAGCCGACTAGCGGGACCCTACGAGCAGTACTTC; cdr3_aa: CASRLAGPYEQYF
v_call: TRBV5-1; j_call: TRBJ2-1; clone_size: NA; d_call: TRBD2; cdr3_nt: TGCGCCAGCAGCGATCTAGCGGGAGATGCGAATGAGCAGTTCTTC; cdr3_aa: CASSDLAGDANEQFF
v_call: TRBV6-5; j_call: TRBJ2-7; clone_size: NA; d_call: TRBD1; cdr3_nt: TGTGCCAGCACACAGGGGGCAGGGCAGTACTTC; cdr3_aa: CASTQGAGQYF
v_call: TRBV5-6; j_call: TRBJ1-5; clone_size: NA; d_call: NA; cdr3_nt: TGTGCCAGCAGCCACCAGGGTTTTCAGCCCCAGCATTTT; cdr3_aa: CASSHQGFQPQHF
v_call: TRBV30; j_call: TRBJ1-1; clone_size: few; d_call: NA; cdr3_nt: TGTGCCTGGAGTACCCTCACGGGAGGAGACACTGAAGCTTTCTTT; cdr3_aa: CAWSTLTGGDTEAFF
v_call: TRBV29-1; j_call: TRBJ2-3; clone_size: few; d_call: NA; cdr3_nt: TGCAGCGTTCCCCAATTAGCGGGCACAGATACGCAGTATTTT; cdr3_aa: CSVPQLAGTDTQYF
v_call: TRBV9; j_call: TRBJ2-2; clone_size: few; d_call: TRBD1; cdr3_nt: TGTGCCAGCAGCCCGGGACAGGCCCCCGGGGAGCTGTTTTTT; cdr3_aa: CASSPGQAPGELFF
v_call: TRBV7-2; j_call: TRBJ2-2; clone_size: few; d_call: TRBD2; cdr3_nt: TGTGCCAGCAGCTTCCCCGTGGGAGGGACGAACACCGGGGAGCTGTTTTTT; cdr3_aa: CASSFPVGGTNTGELFF
v_call: TRBV30; j_call: TRBJ2-7; clone_size: few; d_call: NA; cdr3_nt: TGTGCCTGGAATGGACTCTCCGACTCGGGGCAGTACTTC; cdr3_aa: CAWNGLSDSGQYF
v_call: TRBV28; j_call: TRBJ1-2; clone_size: NA; d_call: NA; cdr3_nt: TGTGCCAGTTCGTTAGTTAACTATGGCTACACCTTC; cdr3_aa: CASSLVNYGYTF
v_call: TRBV7-8; j_call: TRBJ2-5; clone_size: few; d_call: TRBD2; cdr3_nt: TGTGCCAGCAGCGATATGCTAGCGGGAGAGACCCAGTACTTC; cdr3_aa: CASSDMLAGETQYF
v_call: TRBV29-1; j_call: TRBJ2-1; clone_size: few; d_call: NA; cdr3_nt: TGCAGCGTCGCGGTCAGGGAAGGCAATGAGCAGTTCTTC; cdr3_aa: CSVAVREGNEQFF
v_call: TRBV20-1; j_call: TRBJ2-5; clone_size: NA; d_call: NA; cdr3_nt: TGCAGTGCTCCCCCCCGGGAGACCCAGTACTTC; cdr3_aa: CSAPPRETQYF
v_call: TRBV9; j_call: TRBJ2-3; clone_size: once; d_call: NA; cdr3_nt: TGTGCCAGCAGATCGGGAGATACGCAGTATTTT; cdr3_aa: CASRSGDTQYF
v_call: TRBV5-1; j_call: TRBJ2-6; clone_size: NA; d_call: NA; cdr3_nt: TGCGCCAGCAGCTTGGCCGGGGGACCCCACTCTGGGGCCAACGTCCTGACTTTC; cdr3_aa: CASSLAGGPHSGANVLTF
v_call: TRBV4-2; j_call: TRBJ2-3; clone_size: few; d_call: NA; cdr3_nt: TGTGCCAGCACGGACGGGGCCACAGATACGCAGTATTTT; cdr3_aa: CASTDGATDTQYF
v_call: TRBV29-1; j_call: TRBJ2-3; clone_size: few; d_call: NA; cdr3_nt: TGCAGCGTTGTTGAATCCGCAGATACGCAGTATTTT; cdr3_aa: CSVVESADTQYF
v_call: TRBV5-4; j_call: TRBJ2-3; clone_size: NA; d_call: NA; cdr3_nt: TGTGCCAGCAGCGGATCGTCAGATACGCAGTATTTT; cdr3_aa: CASSGSSDTQYF
v_call: TRBV29-1; j_call: TRBJ2-3; clone_size: NA; d_call: NA; cdr3_nt: TGCAGCGTTGAAGATACCCATAGAGATACGCAGTATTTT; cdr3_aa: CSVEDTHRDTQYF
v_call: TRBV7-2; j_call: TRBJ2-3; clone_size: few; d_call: TRBD2; cdr3_nt: TGTGCCAGCAGCTCGCACGGAGGCGGGAGGGCTAGCACAGATACGCAGTATTTT; cdr3_aa: CASSSHGGGRASTDTQYF
v_call: TRBV2; j_call: TRBJ2-1; clone_size: NA; d_call: NA; cdr3_nt: TGTGCCAGCGCTAGGGACAATGAGCAGTTCTTC; cdr3_aa: CASARDNEQFF
v_call: TRBV11-1; j_call: TRBJ2-3; clone_size: NA; d_call: TRBD1; cdr3_nt: TGTGCCAGCAGCCCCGGGACAGGGCCAGATACGCAGTATTTT; cdr3_aa: CASSPGTGPDTQYF
v_call: TRBV7-2; j_call: TRBJ2-5; clone_size: few; d_call: NA; cdr3_nt: TGTGCCAGCAGCTTCTCAGAGACCCAGTACTTC; cdr3_aa: CASSFSETQYF
v_call: TRBV7-2; j_call: TRBJ2-4; clone_size: NA; d_call: TRBD1; cdr3_nt: TGTGCCAGCAGCTTAGCCCGGACAGGGGGAAACATTCAGTACTTC; cdr3_aa: CASSLARTGGNIQYF
v_call: TRBV7-6; j_call: TRBJ2-7; clone_size: few; d_call: NA; cdr3_nt: TGTGCCAGCAGCTTGTCCGGGCCTAGCTCCTACGAGCAGTACTTC; cdr3_aa: CASSLSGPSSYEQYF
v_call: TRBV29-1; j_call: TRBJ1-1; clone_size: few; d_call: NA; cdr3_nt: TGCAGCGCCAGGGAGGGCATGAACACTGAAGCTTTCTTT; cdr3_aa: CSAREGMNTEAFF
v_call: TRBV7-2; j_call: TRBJ2-3; clone_size: NA; d_call: TRBD2; cdr3_nt: TGTGCCAGCAGCATCGGAACTAGCGGGAGGAGCACAGATACGCAGTATTTT; cdr3_aa: CASSIGTSGRSTDTQYF
v_call: TRBV30; j_call: TRBJ2-1; clone_size: NA; d_call: TRBD2; cdr3_nt: TGTGCCTGGAGTCTGACTAGCGGGAGGGCCCTCTTC; cdr3_aa: CAWSLTSGRALF
v_call: TRBV30; j_call: TRBJ2-2; clone_size: few; d_call: NA; cdr3_nt: TGTGCCTGGTGTAAGGGGGATTCAGACACCGGGGAGCTGTTTTTT; cdr3_aa: CAWCKGDSDTGELFF
v_call: TRBV19; j_call: TRBJ2-1; clone_size: few; d_call: TRBD2; cdr3_nt: TGTGCCAGTAGTGTAAGCGGGAGGGCCCCCAATGAGCAGTTCTTC; cdr3_aa: CASSVSGRAPNEQFF
v_call: TRBV10-3; j_call: TRBJ1-1; clone_size: few; d_call: NA; cdr3_nt: TGTGCCATCAGTGTGGAAGGGAGGACTGAAGCTTTCTTT; cdr3_aa: CAISVEGRTEAFF
v_call: TRBV7-9; j_call: TRBJ1-1; clone_size: few; d_call: NA; cdr3_nt: TGTGCCAGCAGCTTAAGCGCAGGGGACGTTTACACTGAAGCTTTCTTT; cdr3_aa: CASSLSAGDVYTEAFF
v_call: TRBV7-9; j_call: TRBJ2-3; clone_size: NA; d_call: TRBD2; cdr3_nt: TGTGCCAGCAGCCCACGTGCGGGAGAGGGAGATACGCAGTATTTT; cdr3_aa: CASSPRAGEGDTQYF
v_call: TRBV30; j_call: TRBJ1-2; clone_size: NA; d_call: NA; cdr3_nt: TGTGCCTGGAGTGTACAGACCTTTGGAGGCTACACCTTC; cdr3_aa: CAWSVQTFGGYTF
v_call: TRBV30; j_call: TRBJ2-7; clone_size: NA; d_call: NA; cdr3_nt: TGTGCCTGGAGTCGAGGACAGGGAGGGGACGAGCAGTACTTC; cdr3_aa: CAWSRGQGGDEQYF
v_call: TRBV25-1; j_call: TRBJ2-7; clone_size: NA; d_call: NA; cdr3_nt: TGTGCCAGCAGTGATGCCTACGAGCAGTACTTC; cdr3_aa: CASSDAYEQYF
v_call: TRBV27; j_call: TRBJ2-6; clone_size: NA; d_call: NA; cdr3_nt: TGTGCCAGCAGTTCCGGACAGCCTGGGGCCAACGTCCTGACTTTC; cdr3_aa: CASSSGQPGANVLTF
v_call: TRBV2; j_call: TRBJ2-1; clone_size: few; d_call: NA; cdr3_nt: TGTGCCAGCCCGAAGGGGTTATTATGGGGTGAGCAGTTCTTC; cdr3_aa: CASPKGLLWGEQFF
v_call: TRBV28; j_call: TRBJ2-7; clone_size: NA; d_call: NA; cdr3_nt: TGTGCCAGCCAAACTAGCTACGAGCAGTACTTC; cdr3_aa: CASQTSYEQYF
v_call: TRBV7-2; j_call: TRBJ1-1; clone_size: few; d_call: TRBD1; cdr3_nt: TGTGCCAGCAGCCAACGACAGGGTGAGTCTGAAGCTTTCTTT; cdr3_aa: CASSQRQGESEAFF
v_call: TRBV4-2; j_call: TRBJ2-5; clone_size: NA; d_call: NA; cdr3_nt: TGTGCCAGCAGCCCCACCCCCGGCGAGGGCGTAGAGACCCAGTACTTC; cdr3_aa: CASSPTPGEGVETQYF
v_call: TRBV11-1; j_call: TRBJ2-2; clone_size: few; d_call: TRBD1; cdr3_nt: TGTGCCAGCAGCCCAGGGACAGGGAGCTTGAACACCGGGGAGCTGTTTTTT; cdr3_aa: CASSPGTGSLNTGELFF
v_call: TRBV28; j_call: TRBJ2-1; clone_size: few; d_call: NA; cdr3_nt: TGTGCCAGCAGTTTAGAAGGGTCGGCCTACAATGAGCAGTTCTTC; cdr3_aa: CASSLEGSAYNEQFF
v_call: TRBV4-3; j_call: TRBJ1-1; clone_size: few; d_call: NA; cdr3_nt: TGCGCCAGCAGCCCAGAGGGCGGCACTGAAGCTTTCTTT; cdr3_aa: CASSPEGGTEAFF
v_call: TRBV9; j_call: TRBJ2-3; clone_size: few; d_call: NA; cdr3_nt: TGTGCCAGCAGCGATGGACTACGACCAAGGACAGATACGCAGTATTTT; cdr3_aa: CASSDGLRPRTDTQYF
v_call: TRBV2; j_call: TRBJ1-1; clone_size: few; d_call: NA; cdr3_nt: TGTGCCAGCAGCAAGGGGCGGAGCACTGAAGCTTTCTTT; cdr3_aa: CASSKGRSTEAFF
v_call: TRBV5-6; j_call: TRBJ2-6; clone_size: NA; d_call: NA; cdr3_nt: TGTGCCAGCAGCTTGGCCTCAGGGTCTGGGGCCAACGTCCTGACTTTC; cdr3_aa: CASSLASGSGANVLTF
v_call: TRBV14; j_call: TRBJ2-1; clone_size: NA; d_call: TRBD2; cdr3_nt: TGTGCCAGCAGCCGCGCTAGCGGGTACAATGAGCAGTTCTTC; cdr3_aa: CASSRASGYNEQFF
v_call: TRBV23-1; j_call: TRBJ1-2; clone_size: NA; d_call: TRBD1; cdr3_nt: TGCGCCAGCAGTCCGGGACAGCTGCTTTCCTATGGCTACACCTTC; cdr3_aa: CASSPGQLLSYGYTF